The clone carrying this TCR beta chain was seen at least ten times. CDR1 and CDR2 from the germline V gene are SEHNR and FQNEAQ (reference sequence). CDR3 length: 15 residues. V was clipped by 0 bases and J by 6 bases, with 9 bases between them. Stable Graves' hyperthyroidism denoted no ophthalmopathy progression over 18 months. The diagnoses drew upon clinical symptoms, serum thyroxine and TRAb, thyroid ultrasound and orbital computed tomography. Out of over 7.5 ml of fresh peripheral blood came the PBMCs. The source of the sample is a study of T cells in Graves' hyperthyroidism and ophthalmopathy. In the study overall: Upon initial diagnosis and before any treatment, peripheral blood was collected.

What was amplified from RNA transcripts were TCR beta CDR3 regions. HTBI primers were used for first-round RT-PCR of the TCR CDR3. TCRdb reprocessed the multiplex PCR reads via MiXCR and lists one record per CDR3 protein. The table includes 200,000 to 250,000 distinct CDR3 sequences, around 16% detected once. The gene calls are TRBV7-9 and TRBJ1-6; weak D call: TRBD1 (5 bases). This TCR was sampled from a woman aged 50 to 60 with Graves' hyperthyroidism. Sequencing was carried out using blood. CDR3 region: CASSLALGPNSPLHF. DNA of the CDR3: TGTGCCAGCAGCTTAGCGCTGGGGCCTAATTCACCCCTCCACTTT. Together with reference TRBV7-9 and TRBJ1-6, the CDR3 gives the full variable domain: DTGVSQNPRHKITKRGQNVTFRCDPISEHNRLYWYRQTLGQGPEFLTYFQNEAQLEKSRLLSDRFSAERPKGSFSTLEIQRTEQGDSAMYLCASSLALGPNSPLHFGNGTRLTVT.